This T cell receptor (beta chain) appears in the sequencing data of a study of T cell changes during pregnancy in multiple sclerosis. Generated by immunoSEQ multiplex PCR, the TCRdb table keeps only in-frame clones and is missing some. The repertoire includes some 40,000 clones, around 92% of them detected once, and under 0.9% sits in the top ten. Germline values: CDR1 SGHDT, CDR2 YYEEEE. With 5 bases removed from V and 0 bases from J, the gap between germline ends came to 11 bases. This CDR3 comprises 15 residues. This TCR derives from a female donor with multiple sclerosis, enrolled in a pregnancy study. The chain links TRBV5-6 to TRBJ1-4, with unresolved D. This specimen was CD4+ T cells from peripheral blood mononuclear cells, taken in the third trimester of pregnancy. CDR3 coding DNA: TGTGCCAGCAGTTCTACTTCCGCAACTAATGAAAAACTGTTTTTT. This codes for CASSSTSATNEKLFF.